Reported below is one T cell receptor beta chain. Its antigen specificity is not known. Per-nucleotide qualities are absent, and no much larger clonotype sits a single base away. Preparation of the library involved the immunoSEQ multiplex PCR assay. For the multiplex PCR, a mixture combining 60 forward primers for TCR Vbeta segments and 13 reverse primers for TCR Jbeta segments was used. The CDR3 region of rearranged TCR beta genes was amplified from genomic DNA with a multiplex PCR assay. On the Illumina HiSeq System, the amplified TCR beta libraries were sequenced as 87-base-pair reads. Per the authors' processing: A later analysis tallied roughly 76 million unique TCR beta chains across the 700 or so repertoires, and some 10 million of those chains were shared by two or more donors. To remove PCR and sequencing errors, raw reads were error-corrected and collapsed into unique sequences using a nearest-neighbor algorithm that merged closely related sequences. To assign V, D and J gene segments, CDR3 sequences were aligned to IMGT reference sequences. For a sequence to be retained, a match of at least six nucleotides to both a V gene segment and a J gene segment was required. A rearrangement was called productive if the CDR3 had no stop codons and remained in frame with V and J, and every other rearrangement was called non-productive. CDR3 was defined according to IMGT convention as the region running from the second conserved V-encoded cysteine to the conserved J-encoded phenylalanine. In an earlier analysis of 500 to 650 of the donors, sequences lacking an unambiguous match to a single V gene segment were excluded. In an earlier analysis of several hundred of the donors, V segments were called functional above 56.7% productive rearrangements and were called segregating when the between-donor standard deviation exceeded 5%. A statistical classification framework was developed to diagnose cytomegalovirus status using the catalog of TCR beta chain sequences. A later analysis assigned V and J genes by comparing TCR nucleotide sequences with IMGT/GENE-DB human TR gene sequences. A later analysis assigned CDR3 sequences and most-parsimonious VDJ recombination scenarios with the TCRdist pipeline. A later analysis defined each TCR beta chain by its CDR3 amino acid sequence plus V-gene family, and excluded reads lacking a unique V-gene family. As a way to deal with suspected cross-contamination and a sequencing artifact, a later analysis dropped approximately 570 nucleotide sequences that were highly shared and had low generation probability. For each public chain, a later analysis derived a clonal expansion index from normalized ranks of inferred template counts within each repertoire. Generation probabilities in a later analysis came from a VDJ recombination model fitted to out-of-frame rearrangements, and those results were checked against IGoR. In a later analysis, hypergeometric tests were used to score TCR-TCR, TCR-HLA and TCR-CMV co-occurrence, with a repertoire-size bias correction applied to TCR pairs. To estimate false discovery rates, a later analysis permuted the HLA or CMV assignments 20 times. In a later analysis, co-occurring TCRs were grouped using DBSCAN, with TCRdist sequence similarity added in when clustering inside HLA-allele-positive subsets. Repertoires with fewer than 30,000 or more than 120,000 public chains, plus five repertoires with anomalous nucleotide sharing, were excluded from co-occurrence clustering. The immuneACCESS repertoire file appears here via TCRdb, limited to in-frame rearrangements. These files lack a portion of the clones; in checked studies, under half of the deficit traces to unresolved V genes, and the cause of the others is not known. The D gene and trimming were derived from the DNA, and the V and J assignments and clone size from that table. A total of around 200,000 clones appear in this sample, around 89% of them only once. The ten top clones hold approximately 1% of the sample.

The record originates from a study of cytomegalovirus exposure and HLA in healthy donors (dated by TCRdb to 2017 to 2019). For the study in its entirety: According to an earlier analysis of several hundred of the donors, about 180 million T cells yielded roughly 100 million unique TCR beta sequences and about 280 Gb of sequence data. An early release covering roughly 600 HLA-typed donors comprised approximately 300 gigabases of sequencing data and some 79 million unique TCR sequences. The genetic ancestry cluster associated with self-reported Caucasian donors included about 84% of the roughly 390 genotyped donors. The study aimed to test whether cataloging public T cell receptors could reveal signatures of past pathogen exposure. The T cell repertoires of 550 to 850 subjects were profiled by immunosequencing and related to cytomegalovirus serostatus. Besides the first cohort of roughly 700 subjects, a separate validation cohort made up of over a hundred different subjects was used. High-throughput TCR immunosequencing, statistical association of individual TCRs with disease status, and machine learning were combined to predict cytomegalovirus infection status. A later analysis re-examined previously published TCR beta repertoires from just over 650 donors and added high-resolution HLA genotyping to investigate patterns of TCR occurrence. The later analysis used no new phenotypic data to find candidate immune exposures, relying instead on TCR beta sequences and their occurrence across donors. To decide whether each TCR beta V gene segment behaved as functional or pseudogenic, an earlier analysis of over 500 of the donors relied on high-throughput TCR beta sequencing. Alongside the repertoire data, information on donor age, sex, ethnicity and CMV serostatus was compiled. A later genetic analysis took genome-wide SNP genotypes for about 55% of the 666 donors and used that subset as a discovery cohort. All discovery cohort repertoires had been generated on a single sequencing platform. HLA typing covered class I and class II loci at four-digit resolution. Typing coverage differed by locus: A, B, C, DRB1 and DQB1 were typed in about 629-640 donors, DQA1 in approximately 520, DPA1 in 606, and DPB1 in just under 490. Several DR-DQ haplotypes were handled as single units for association and clustering, since linkage in the cohort was strong. Among 300 to 450 genotyped donors of the cohort, an average of approximately 240,000 unique TCR beta nucleotide sequences were sequenced per donor, around 18% of them non-productive.

The CDR3 runs 12 residues from the cysteine to the phenylalanine. Kept here is only the CDR3 DNA, which spans 36 bases and is read in frame from base 1. In total, 666 healthy bone marrow donors made up the cohort. At the time of sampling, every cohort member was nominally healthy, though immune exposures that went unrecorded were likely present. The donor tested CMV seronegative, placing the donor among the 300 to 450 seronegative members of the cohort. A peripheral blood sample was provided by each donor, and peripheral blood mononuclear cells were used for TCR beta sequencing. Genomic DNA was extracted from the blood cell samples with the Qiagen DNeasy Blood Extraction Kit. Summary of the overall study and its limitations: The authors suggested that the approach could potentially be extended to other disease states and immunological phenotypes. A later analysis found that most CMV-associated TCR beta chains appeared HLA-restricted, with HLA associations seemingly driven largely by CMV exposure. An association between a missense DCLRE1C variant and V-gene and J-gene trimming of TCR beta chains was found in a later genetic analysis and replicated in an independent cohort. In a later analysis, HLA-associated TCR beta chains showed more clonal expansion and lower generation probabilities than non-associated chains that were equally common. According to a later analysis, parvovirus B19, influenza, CMV and Epstein-Barr virus appeared linked to several top co-occurrence clusters. Because HLA typing was unavailable for some donors at each locus, only the typed subset was used in association tests. Compared with the approximately 720-donor mean, donors in an Asian-associated ancestry cluster had fewer N-insertions in productive TCRs, according to a later genetic analysis. Three of the identified cytomegalovirus-associated TCR beta chains were confirmed in vitro to be specific for cytomegalovirus antigens. The presence/absence analyses assumed that sequencing depth was roughly uniform across donors, and that assumption may not be true. Most TCR sequences were seen in very few donors, while some public TCRs were found in many individuals. Assigning TCR associations to individual alleles was difficult when HLA alleles, especially DR and DQ, strongly co-occurred. A later analysis found that TCR association rates varied across HLA loci, with DRB1 alleles showing the most associated TCRs and HLA-C alleles the fewest. The 87-base-pair reads could not distinguish some IMGT-functional V segments, including TRBV6-2 and TRBV6-3, so those segments were excluded. The classifier was reported to diagnose cytomegalovirus status with high specificity and sensitivity in both the original cohort and the validation cohort. The sequencing pipeline was judged likely to have produced a cluster of highly shared sequence variants as a technical artifact. Because counts were too low, more than 15 rarely observed V segments, including chromosome 9 orphons, were left out of the earlier analysis of 587 of the donors. Linkage disequilibrium might explain the correlated functional status among segregating V segments, but an unknown experimental factor could not be excluded. Immune exposure information for the cohort was limited to CMV serostatus. In an earlier analysis of approximately 600 of the donors, most TCR beta V segments were observed in productive rearrangements about 90% or about 30% of the time, broadly matching IMGT annotations. The study listed 150 to 200 TCR beta chains as associated with cytomegalovirus. A further reported finding was that TCR beta sequences accurately predicted the HLA-A and HLA-B alleles for most subjects in the first cohort. A later analysis associated approximately 17,000 TCR beta sequences with specific HLA alleles at a false discovery rate of 0.05. Only TCR beta chains were sequenced in this cohort, and the absence of alpha or paired-chain data limited detectable features.

This receptor was taken from a woman under 30 in good health and CMV-seronegative. The sequenced material came from PBMCs. The receptor chain draws on TRBV21-1 and TRBJ2-1; the table's D gene call, TRBD2, was not cross checked with the DNA. TRBV21-1 is described as a pseudogene. The CDR3 protein: CASSRSRDEQFF. The DNA is as follows: TGTGCCAGCAGCCGCTCGCGGGATGAGCAGTTCTTC.